This T cell receptor (beta chain) was profiled in a study of T cell responses to AZD1222 COVID-19 vaccine. Study context: Pooled samples include second doses given at about 4 or 12 weeks. Regarding the study as a whole: Donor demographics were predominantly white British with a female majority; clonal diversity may be underestimated. None of the repertoires were sampled until the peak T cell response had passed. Spike was spanned by vaccine-associated CD4 TCRs, which were dominant at 160-218 and 743-854.

Trimming took 5 bases from V and 7 from J; bases not matched to a gene: 5. CDR3 length equals 14 residues. Germline CDR1 reads SGHDN; CDR2 reads FVKESK. The table came from immunoSEQ multiplex PCR; TCRdb's copy has only in-frame clones and leaves some out. The table shows 95,000 to 120,000 clones, with 85% to 90% occurring only once. A remark on this clone: No antigen is known for it.

V usage is TRBV14 and J usage is TRBJ2-3; 11 positions match TRBD2. This material consisted of peripheral blood, taken on day 0 of AZD1222 vaccination. This TCR derives from an adult in good health. This CDR3 is CASSFSGGAYTQYF. CDR3 bases: TGTGCCAGCAGCTTTAGCGGGGGGGCGTATACGCAGTATTTT.